This T cell receptor (beta chain) appears in the sequencing data of a study of HIV-infected patients and healthy controls. Trimming removed 2 bases from V and 0 bases from J, with 4 bases in between. Per germline, CDR1 MNHEY and CDR2 SMNVEV (reference sequence). There are 13 residues in the CDR3. Whole blood was used without fractionation, so all unsorted peripheral T cells were included. cDNA was made from 500 ng RNA using alpha and beta constant primers. Each of the alpha and beta chains got its own library through chain-specific third strand synthesis with indices. MiXCR was run by TCRdb on the 5' RACE reads, yielding one entry per CDR3 protein. Of approximately 9,800 distinct CDR3 sequences listed, roughly 8% are singletons.

The receptor's source is an adult in good health. The sequenced material came from blood. The chain uses TRBV27 and TRBJ2-5, with D unclear. CDR3 in amino acids: CASSLTDQETQYF. CDR3 in DNA: TGTGCCAGCAGTTTAACAGACCAAGAGACCCAGTACTTC.